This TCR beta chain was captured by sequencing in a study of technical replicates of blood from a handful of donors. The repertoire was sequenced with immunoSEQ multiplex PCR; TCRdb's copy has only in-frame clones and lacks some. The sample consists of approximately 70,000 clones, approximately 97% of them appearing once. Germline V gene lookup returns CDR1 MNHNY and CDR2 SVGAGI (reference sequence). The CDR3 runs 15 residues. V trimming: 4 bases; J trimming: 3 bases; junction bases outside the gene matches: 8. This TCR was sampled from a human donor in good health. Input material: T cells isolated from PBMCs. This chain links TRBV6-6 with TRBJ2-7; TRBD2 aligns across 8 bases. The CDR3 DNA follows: TGTGCCAGCAGTTCCCCTGTCGGGGGGGACTACGAGCAGTACTTC. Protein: CASSSPVGGDYEQYF.